Shown below are 12 T cell receptor beta chains from a single sample sequenced in a study of beta chain features in type 1 diabetes. Findings of the study overall: Among patients with Type 1 diabetes, TCRB CDR3s were moderately but significantly shorter in every one of the four CD4+ subsets.

Of the isolated RNA, all was reverse transcribed, and so the sequenced material was expressed TCRB transcripts. This table comes from immunoSEQ multiplex PCR, and its TCRdb copy is limited to in-frame clones, with some not included. The data show 50,000 or so clones, about 40% seen once. These receptors have no identified antigens. The specimen sequenced was Tregs from blood. The receptors come from a man aged 25 to 40 with type 1 diabetes.

The chain joins TRBV5-6 to TRBJ1-4, with D uncertain. The germline V and J ends were trimmed by 2 bases and 4 bases, with 12 bases remaining between them. Germline V gene lookup returns CDR1 SGHDT and CDR2 YYEEEE. This CDR3 spans 15 amino acids. The CDR3 coding sequence is TGTGCCAGCAGCTTTATGTCACAGCTTAATGAAAAACTGTTTTTT. Its protein product is CASSFMSQLNEKLFF.

This chain uses TRBV10-3 with TRBJ1-1; 8 positions match TRBD1. The V gene's germline CDR1 is ENHRY and CDR2 SYGVKD. This CDR3 spans 14 amino acids. With 8 bases clipped from V and 1 base from J, the junction kept 6 bases outside the gene matches. The CDR3 nucleotides read TGTGCCATCGGACAGGACAGGGAGAACACTGAAGCTTTCTTT. As protein: CAIGQDRENTEAFF.

The sample holds a few counts of this clone. V usage is TRBV28 and J usage is TRBJ1-2; D gene unclear. Germline values: CDR1 MDHEN, CDR2 SYDVKM. With 7 bases removed from V and 1 base from J, the gap between germline ends came to 10 bases. The CDR3 contains 13 residues. CDR3 nucleotide sequence: TGTGCCAGCATCCCCCGGGTTAACTATGGCTACACCTTC. Translated: CASIPRVNYGYTF.

There are a few counts of this clone. The DNA for the CDR3 is TGTGCCAGCAGTGTTAGGTCGGCCGGGGAGTACTTC. It specifies CASSVRSAGEYF. The chain links TRBV2 to TRBJ2-7; the D gene is possibly TRBD2 (5 bases). Per germline, CDR1 SNHLY and CDR2 FYNNEI. The CDR3 totals 12 residues. V was shortened by 4 bases and J by 11 bases, with 15 bases between the two germline ends.

V and J are TRBV6-5 and TRBJ1-1; D is undetermined. V lost 4 bases and J lost 7, with 10 bases in between. The CDR3 consists of 12 residues. Germline CDR1 is MNHEY and CDR2 is SVGAGI. The CDR3 region has the DNA TGTGCCAGCAGTTCGCATTCCGGTGAAGCTTTCTTT. Translated: CASSSHSGEAFF.

This clone was seen a handful of times. The chain carries TRBV27 and TRBJ1-5; D gene ambiguous. Germline V gene lookup returns CDR1 MNHEY and CDR2 SMNVEV (reference sequence). The CDR3 covers 16 residues. Deletions cut 6 bases from V and 5 bases from J, with 20 bases between. The CDR3 DNA follows: TGTGCCAGCAGACACCTTCGGGGAGGGCCTCATCAGCCCCAGCATTTT. Translating it yields CASRHLRGGPHQPQHF.

This rearrangement joins TRBV6-5 to TRBJ1-2; D possibly corresponds to TRBD1 (5 bases). This CDR3 contains 12 residues. Between the trimmed V and J ends, which lost 2 bases and 6 bases, there was a span of 7 bases. Germline V gives CDR1 MNHEY, CDR2 SVGAGI. The CDR3 loop reads CASSYRGDGYTF. DNA for the CDR3: TGTGCCAGCAGTTACCGGGGGGATGGCTACACCTTC.

The rearrangement joins TRBV4-3 to TRBJ2-1; 15 nucleotides line up with TRBD2. The germline V gene has CDR1 LGHNA and CDR2 YSLEER. J lost 2 bases, V lost 5 bases, and 4 bases had no gene match. The CDR3 contains 17 residues. The CDR3 region has the DNA TGCGCCAGCAGCAGGACTAGCGGGAGGGCCGCCTACAATGAGCAGTTCTTC. This translates into CASSRTSGRAAYNEQFF.

The chain combines TRBV27 with TRBJ1-2; D might be TRBD1 (6 bases). The V and J ends lost 8 bases and 1 base respectively, with 20 bases between them. The CDR3 is made up of 16 amino acids. CDR1 MNHEY and CDR2 SMNVEV come from the germline V gene (reference sequence). CDR3 sequence (DNA): TGTGCCAGCTCAGGGGCCGCCACGCCTTTTAACTATGGCTACACCTTC. It yields the protein CASSGAATPFNYGYTF.

V and J are TRBV18 and TRBJ1-1, with TRBD1 matching over 12 bases. With 1 base clipped from V and 8 bases from J, the junction kept 5 bases outside the gene matches. CDR1 and CDR2 from the germline V gene are KGHSH and LQKENI. This CDR3 region has 15 residues. The CDR3 reads CASSPQTGTGGEAFF. The CDR3 coding sequence is TGTGCCAGCTCACCACAAACCGGGACAGGGGGCGAAGCTTTCTTT.

The rearrangement joins TRBV19 to TRBJ2-7; TRBD1 matches at 8 bases. This CDR3 has 15 residues. The ends lost 3 bases at V and 6 bases at J; junction bases unmatched: 10. Germline CDR1 is LNHDA and CDR2 is SQIVND (reference sequence). CDR3 sequence reads: CASSMFFGQGLEQYF. DNA of the CDR3: TGTGCCAGTAGTATGTTTTTCGGACAGGGCCTCGAGCAGTACTTC.

This clone was seen only a few times. The chain employs TRBV5-5 and TRBJ2-7, with D unclear. The V end was cut by 0 bases, the J end by 3 bases, with 7 bases between. The V gene's germline CDR1 is SGHKS and CDR2 YYEKEE (reference sequence). The CDR3 spans 13 residues. CDR3: CASSLAVYYEQYF. CDR3 nucleotide sequence: TGTGCCAGCAGCTTGGCCGTGTACTACGAGCAGTACTTC.